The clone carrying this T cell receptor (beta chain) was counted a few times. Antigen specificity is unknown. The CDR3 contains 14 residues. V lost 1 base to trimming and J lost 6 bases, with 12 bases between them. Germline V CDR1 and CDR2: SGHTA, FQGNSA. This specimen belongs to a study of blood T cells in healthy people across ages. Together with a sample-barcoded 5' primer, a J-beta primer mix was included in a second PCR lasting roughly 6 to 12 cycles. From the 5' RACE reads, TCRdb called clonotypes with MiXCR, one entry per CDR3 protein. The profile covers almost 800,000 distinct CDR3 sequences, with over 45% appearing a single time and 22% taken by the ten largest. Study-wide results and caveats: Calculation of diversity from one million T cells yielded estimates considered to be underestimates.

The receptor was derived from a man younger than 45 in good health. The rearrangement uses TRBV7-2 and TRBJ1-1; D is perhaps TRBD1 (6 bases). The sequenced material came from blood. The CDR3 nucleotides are TGTGCCAGCAGCTTAGTGAGAACAGGGTCTGAAGCTTTCTTT. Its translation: CASSLVRTGSEAFF.